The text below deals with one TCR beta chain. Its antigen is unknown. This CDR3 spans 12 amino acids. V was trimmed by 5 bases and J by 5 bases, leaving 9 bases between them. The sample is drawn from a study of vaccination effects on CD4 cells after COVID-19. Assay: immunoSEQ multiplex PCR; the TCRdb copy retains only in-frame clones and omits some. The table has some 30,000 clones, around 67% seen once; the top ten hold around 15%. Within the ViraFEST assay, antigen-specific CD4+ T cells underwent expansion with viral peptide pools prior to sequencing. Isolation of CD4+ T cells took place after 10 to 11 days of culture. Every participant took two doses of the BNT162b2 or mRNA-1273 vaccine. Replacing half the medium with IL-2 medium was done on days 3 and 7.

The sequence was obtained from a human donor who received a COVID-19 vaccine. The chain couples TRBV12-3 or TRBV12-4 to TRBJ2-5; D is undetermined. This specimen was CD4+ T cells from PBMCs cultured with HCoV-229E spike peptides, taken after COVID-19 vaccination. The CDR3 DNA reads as TGTGCCAGCAGTCTGTCCCGGGAGACCCAGTACTTC. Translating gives CASSLSRETQYF.